Following are 29 T cell receptor beta chains from one sample sequenced in a study of blood T cell repertoires in COVID-19. Produced via immunoSEQ multiplex PCR; TCRdb's table is partial and in-frame only. Of fewer than 350,000 clones listed, roughly 85% are singletons. The material sequenced was peripheral blood. Receptors originate from a human donor in a cohort sampled during active COVID-19.

J is TRBJ1-4 and V is TRBV30; TRBD1 matches at 10 bases. The length of the CDR3 is 15 residues. Germline V CDR1 and CDR2: GTSNPN, SVGIG (reference sequence). J was trimmed by 8 bases and V by 3 bases; bases with no gene match: 9. The CDR3 region is CAWRSGQGNNEKLFF. The CDR3, as DNA: TGTGCCTGGAGGTCGGGACAGGGGAATAACGAAAAACTGTTTTTT.

In its sample, this clone was seen a few times. V usage is TRBV7-6 and J usage is TRBJ2-3, with 8 bases aligning to TRBD2. J gave up 2 bases and V 4 bases, and 14 bases lay outside the gene matches. This CDR3 comprises 18 residues. Germline V gene sequence: CDR1 SGHVS, CDR2 FNYEAQ. The CDR3 bases are TGTGCCAGCAGCTCACCAAAGGGGTCGGGGGGGTCCACAGATACGCAGTATTTT. Encoded protein: CASSSPKGSGGSTDTQYF.

The table lists this clone with a count of one. The genes are TRBV30 and TRBJ2-3; D is possibly TRBD2 (6 bases). This CDR3 region has 12 residues. Germline V gives CDR1 GTSNPN, CDR2 SVGIG (reference sequence). Trimming took off 0 bases at V and 6 bases at J, with 7 bases between the two ends. The CDR3 DNA reads as TGTGCCTGGAGTGTCCTAGCGGATACGCAGTATTTT. Amino acid sequence: CAWSVLADTQYF. Using reference TRBV30 and TRBJ2-3 for the parts outside the CDR3, the full variable domain is SQTIHQWPATLVQPVGSPLSLECTVEGTSNPNLYWYRQAAGRGLQLLFYSVGIGQISSEVPQNLSASRPQDRQFILSSKKLLLSDSGFYLCAWSVLADTQYFGPGTRLTVL.

The genes are TRBV6-4 and TRBJ2-5; TRBD2 matches at 8 bases. Germline CDR1 is MRHNA and CDR2 is SNTAGT. V dropped 7 bases and J dropped 2; count of bases not matched to a gene: 6. The CDR3 is 14 residues long. CDR3 nucleotide sequence: TGTGCCAGCACTGAAAGCGGGGGACAAGAGACCCAGTACTTC. It translates to CASTESGGQETQYF.

The V gene is TRBV7-9, the J gene TRBJ2-3, with 7 positions matching TRBD2. Germline V gene sequence: CDR1 SEHNR, CDR2 FQNEAQ (reference sequence). The CDR3 runs 15 residues. The V segment lost 3 bases and the J segment 4 bases; nucleotides outside the gene matches: 7. The CDR3 loop reads CASSFAGVPPDTQYF. The CDR3 coding sequence is TGTGCCAGCAGCTTTGCGGGGGTGCCCCCAGATACGCAGTATTTT.

This clone occurred once. This chain joins TRBV25-1 and TRBJ2-7; 7 nucleotides agree with TRBD1. Germline CDR1 is MGHDK and CDR2 is SYGVNS. Germline trimming cut 8 bases from V and 1 base from J; bases unmatched to any gene: 8. The CDR3 is 14 residues long. The CDR3 region has the DNA TGTGCCAGCCATGGGGACAGAGCATCCTACGAGCAGTACTTC. It is translated as CASHGDRASYEQYF.

This clone was seen more than once but under ten times. The chain joins TRBV30 to TRBJ1-6; D is ambiguous. CDR3 length: 14 residues. Germline V lookup: CDR1 GTSNPN, CDR2 SVGIG (reference sequence). Deletions cut 2 bases from V and 8 bases from J, with 13 bases between. The CDR3 is CAWSSWANYSPLHF. CDR3 DNA: TGTGCCTGGAGTAGTTGGGCGAATTATTCACCCCTCCACTTT.

The chain joins TRBV4-1 to TRBJ2-3, with 13 bases that match TRBD2. Trimming at V came to 4 bases and at J to 0 bases, leaving 4 bases not matched to a gene. The CDR3 covers 17 residues. Germline V CDR1 and CDR2: MGHRA, YSYEKL. CDR3 coding DNA: TGCGCCAGCAGCCCGGGACTAGCGGGATTCAGCACAGATACGCAGTATTTT. This sequence encodes CASSPGLAGFSTDTQYF.

This chain joins TRBV19 and TRBJ1-4; 9 bases agree with TRBD1. The germline CDR1 and CDR2 sequences are LNHDA and SQIVND (reference sequence). V gave up 6 bases and J gave up 6 bases; unmatched junction bases: 8. The CDR3 loop spans 15 amino acids. Here the CDR3 DNA reads TGTGCCAGTAGGTCGCCGGGACAGGGATATGAAAAACTGTTTTTT. Translation gives CASRSPGQGYEKLFF.

The chain is built from TRBV4-1 and TRBJ2-4; 8 nucleotides line up with TRBD2. The CDR3 has 18 residues. The V gene end was trimmed by 4 bases and the J gene end by 2 bases; junction bases not matched to a gene: 13. Germline loops: CDR1 MGHRA, CDR2 YSYEKL. CDR3 sequence reads: CASSPTGGAFNPKNIQYF. The CDR3 nucleotides read TGCGCCAGCAGCCCCACGGGGGGGGCGTTCAATCCCAAAAACATTCAGTACTTC.

The CDR3 loop is CASSMWTDLAKNIQYF. The CDR3 coding sequence is TGTGCCAGTAGTATGTGGACAGATCTAGCCAAAAACATTCAGTACTTC. V usage is TRBV19 and J usage is TRBJ2-4; D possibly corresponds to TRBD1 (6 bases). Germline V CDR1 and CDR2: LNHDA, SQIVND (reference sequence). V lost 3 bases and J 0 bases, leaving 12 bases between the germline ends. The CDR3 covers 16 residues.

This clone occurred once. The V call is TRBV28, the J call TRBJ2-1; TRBD1 matches at 10 bases. The CDR3 is 14 amino acids. CDR1 and CDR2 from the germline V gene are MDHEN and SYDVKM. The junction had 8 bases not matched to a gene; V was cut back by 10 bases and J by 5 bases. The CDR3 bases are TGTGCCACCGCCCGGGACAGGGGACACAATGAGCAGTTCTTC. Translated: CATARDRGHNEQFF.

V is TRBV19 and J is TRBJ1-5, with TRBD1 identical over 8 bases. V trimming: 4 bases; J trimming: 4 bases; junction bases outside the gene matches: 6. This CDR3 comprises 15 residues. Germline assignment: CDR1 LNHDA and CDR2 SQIVND (reference sequence). CDR3: CASSNRGGRNQPQHF. The DNA for the CDR3 is TGTGCCAGTAGTAACAGGGGGGGTAGGAATCAGCCCCAGCATTTT.

V usage is TRBV24-1 and J usage is TRBJ2-3; possible D gene TRBD1, 5 bases. CDR1 KGHDR and CDR2 SFDVKD come from the germline V gene. This CDR3 spans 17 amino acids. V dropped 1 base and J dropped 4 bases, with 17 bases sitting between them. The CDR3 sequence is CATSDFIQGAAADTQYF. CDR3 bases: TGTGCCACCAGTGATTTTATTCAGGGTGCTGCAGCAGATACGCAGTATTTT.

This clone showed up just a few times. This chain joins TRBV1 and TRBJ2-2; the table's D call of TRBD1 was not tested on the DNA. TRBV1 is a listed pseudogene. This CDR3 comprises 17 residues. The CDR3 coding sequence is TGCACCAGCAGCCAATCTGGGGCGGTACCTCGAACCGGGGAGCTGTTTTTT. Its translation is CTSSQSGAVPRTGELFF.

The chain combines TRBV29-1 with TRBJ2-5; a weak D match, TRBD2 (7 bases). V lost 6 bases and J lost 5, with 25 bases in between. The CDR3 extends over 16 amino acids. Germline CDR1 reads SQVTM; CDR2 reads ANQGSEA. CDR3 sequence reads: CSVISATGGTRETQYF. Written as DNA, the CDR3 is TGCAGCGTCATATCTGCAACGGGGGGCACCCGGGAGACCCAGTACTTC. Drawing the rest from reference TRBV29-1 and TRBJ2-5, the complete variable domain is SAVISQKPSRDICQRGTSLTIQCQVDSQVTMMFWYRQQPGQSLTLIATANQGSEATYESGFVIDKFPISRPNLTFSTLTVSNMSPEDSSIYLCSVISATGGTRETQYFGPGTRLLVL.

The chain is built from TRBV2 and TRBJ2-1, with D possibly TRBD2 on 5 matching bases. Trimming took off 8 bases at V and 10 bases at J, with 9 bases between the two ends. The V gene's germline CDR1 is SNHLY and CDR2 FYNNEI. The length of the CDR3 is 10 residues. The CDR3 DNA reads TGTGCCAGCGGAATAGCGGAGCAGTTCTTC. Its translation is CASGIAEQFF.

V and J are TRBV6-1 and TRBJ2-7, with D perhaps matching TRBD2 (5 bases). Germline CDR1 reads MNHNS; CDR2 reads SASEGT. CDR3 length equals 15 residues. The V end was cut by 3 bases, the J end by 4 bases, with 16 bases between. The CDR3 nucleotides read TGTGCCAGCAGTGACCCGCCGGGAAAGGTTTACGAGCAGTACTTC. It encodes CASSDPPGKVYEQYF.

The rearrangement joins TRBV15 to TRBJ1-1; possible D gene TRBD1, 6 bases. The CDR3 is 18 amino acids. V was shortened by 2 bases and J by 4 bases, with 23 bases between the two germline ends. Germline-derived CDR1 and CDR2 are LNHNV and YYDKDF (reference sequence). The CDR3 sequence is CATSRLDIFTGLFTEAFF. DNA for the CDR3: TGTGCCACCAGCAGATTGGACATCTTTACAGGGCTATTCACTGAAGCTTTCTTT.

V and J are TRBV7-3 and TRBJ2-2; tentatively, D is TRBD1 (6 bases). V gave up 3 bases and J gave up 0 bases, with 8 bases separating them. The CDR3 contains 15 residues. The germline V gene encodes CDR1 SGHTA and CDR2 FQGTGA. Here the CDR3 reads CASSFRGPNTGELFF. Here the CDR3 DNA reads TGTGCCAGCAGCTTCAGGGGTCCGAACACCGGGGAGCTGTTTTTT.

V usage is TRBV2 and J usage is TRBJ1-2, with D hard to call. CDR1 and CDR2 (germline): SNHLY, FYNNEI. V was trimmed by 4 bases and J by 2 bases, leaving 11 bases between them. This CDR3 has 14 amino acids. The CDR3 is CASSAQSLNYGYTF. As DNA, the CDR3 is TGTGCCAGCAGTGCCCAGTCCTTAAACTATGGCTACACCTTC.

The CDR3 DNA sequence: TGTGCCAGCAGTTTAGCACGGACTAGATCCGCCGAGCAGTACTTC. Its translation is CASSLARTRSAEQYF. The chain recombines TRBV27 with TRBJ2-7; 7 bases fit TRBD2. V dropped 2 bases and J dropped 6; count of bases not matched to a gene: 10. In germline, CDR1 is MNHEY, CDR2 SMNVEV (reference sequence). The CDR3 length is 15 residues.

This clone was counted a single time. The chain carries TRBV7-3 and TRBJ1-2; D not resolved. Trimming cost V 3 bases and J 4 bases, with 12 bases left between them. CDR1 is SGHTA and CDR2 is FQGTGA in the germline V gene. CDR3 size: 14 residues. The CDR3 DNA is TGTGCCAGCAGCTTCGAAGGAACTAGCTATGGCTACACCTTC. Residues: CASSFEGTSYGYTF.

The chain uses TRBV10-1 and TRBJ2-2, with 8 bases lining up with TRBD1. After removal of 6 bases from V and 6 bases from J, the junction contained 9 bases not matched to a gene. CDR3 length equals 15 residues. Germline V gene lookup returns CDR1 WNHNN and CDR2 SYGVQD (reference sequence). CDR3 sequence (DNA): TGCGCCAGCAGACGGGACAGGTCCAAGTCCGGGGAGCTGTTTTTT. Its translation: CASRRDRSKSGELFF.

V is TRBV5-1 and J is TRBJ1-1; 10 bases align to TRBD1. The CDR3 contains 16 residues. The germline CDR1 and CDR2 sequences are SGHRS and YFSETQ. Trimming took 4 bases from V and 0 from J; bases not matched to a gene: 6. CDR3 region: CASSAGDRGMNTEAFF. For the CDR3, the DNA is TGCGCCAGCAGCGCGGGGGACAGGGGCATGAACACTGAAGCTTTCTTT. The variable domain in full, completed from reference TRBV5-1 and TRBJ1-1, reads KAGVTQTPRYLIKTRGQQVTLSCSPISGHRSVSWYQQTPGQGLQFLFEYFSETQRNKGNFPGRFSGRQFSNSRSEMNVSTLELGDSALYLCASSAGDRGMNTEAFFGQGTRLTVV.

This chain joins TRBV15 and TRBJ1-4; maybe TRBD1 (6 bases). V shed 1 base and J shed 6 bases, with 9 bases lying between them. This CDR3 spans 14 amino acids. Looked up from germline, CDR1 is LNHNV and CDR2 is YYDKDF (reference sequence). DNA of the CDR3: TGTGCCACCAGCAGAGCAGGGGCGGATGAAAAACTGTTTTTT. Protein sequence: CATSRAGADEKLFF.

The chain combines TRBV5-1 with TRBJ1-6, with 7 bases that match TRBD1. The germline V gene encodes CDR1 SGHRS and CDR2 YFSETQ. This CDR3 has 16 residues. With V trimmed by 3 bases and J by 2 bases, 5 bases remained unmatched. CDR3 protein: CASSSGQSTYNSPLHF. CDR3 nucleotide sequence: TGCGCCAGCAGCTCGGGACAGAGTACCTATAATTCACCCCTCCACTTT.

This chain joins TRBV19 and TRBJ2-1, with 8 bases matching TRBD2. V lost 5 bases and J lost 7; bases outside the gene matches: 13. Germline CDR1 LNHDA, CDR2 SQIVND (reference sequence). CDR3 length equals 16 residues. The CDR3 spells CASSRARGLESNEQFF. The CDR3, as DNA: TGTGCCAGTAGTCGCGCCCGGGGACTAGAGTCGAATGAGCAGTTCTTC.

The chain recombines TRBV5-6 with TRBJ1-2, with TRBD1 identical over 9 bases. Trimming cost V 5 bases and J 1 base; bases outside gene matches: 9. CDR1 is SGHDT, CDR2 YYEEEE, per germline. The CDR3 is 16 amino acids. The CDR3 coding sequence is TGTGCCAGCAGACAACTCCGGGACAGGGATAACTATGGCTACACCTTC. Translation gives CASRQLRDRDNYGYTF.